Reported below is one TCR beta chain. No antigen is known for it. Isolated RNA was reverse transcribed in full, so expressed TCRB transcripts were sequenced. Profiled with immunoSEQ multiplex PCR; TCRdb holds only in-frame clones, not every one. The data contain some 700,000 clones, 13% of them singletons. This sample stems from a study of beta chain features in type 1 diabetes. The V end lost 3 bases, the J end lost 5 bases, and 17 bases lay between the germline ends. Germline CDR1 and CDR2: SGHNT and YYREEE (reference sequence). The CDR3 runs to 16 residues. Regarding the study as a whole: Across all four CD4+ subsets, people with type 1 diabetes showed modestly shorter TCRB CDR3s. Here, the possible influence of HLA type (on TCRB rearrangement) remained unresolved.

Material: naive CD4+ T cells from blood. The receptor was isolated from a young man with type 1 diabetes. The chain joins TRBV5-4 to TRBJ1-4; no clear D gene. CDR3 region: CASSYRGGAMNEKLFF. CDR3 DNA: TGTGCCAGCAGCTATCGAGGAGGAGCTATGAATGAAAAACTGTTTTTT.